This T cell receptor beta chain was retrieved from a study of shared clonotypes between healthy human individuals. Across the study: Ranging from 18 to 49 in age, donors were two women and a few men.

The CDR3 extends over 15 amino acids. Trimming cost V 3 bases and J 2 bases, with 10 bases left between them. Germline-derived CDR1 and CDR2 are MNHEY and SMNVEV (reference sequence). Splitting of CD4+ cells produced CD45RA+ naive and CD45RA-negative memory subsets. The method was immunoSEQ multiplex PCR; TCRdb's version includes in-frame clones alone and lacks a portion of them. The sample yields more than 2 million clones, 85% to 95% seen once. This sequence joins TRBV27 and TRBJ1-4; D not certain. The sequence was collected from a man younger than 35 in good health. The sequenced material came from naive CD4+ T cells sorted from blood. Subset here: CD45RA+ positively selected. CDR3 DNA sequence: TGTGCCAGCAGTTTCGAGGGTCGGACTAATGAAAAACTGTTTTTT. Amino acids: CASSFEGRTNEKLFF.